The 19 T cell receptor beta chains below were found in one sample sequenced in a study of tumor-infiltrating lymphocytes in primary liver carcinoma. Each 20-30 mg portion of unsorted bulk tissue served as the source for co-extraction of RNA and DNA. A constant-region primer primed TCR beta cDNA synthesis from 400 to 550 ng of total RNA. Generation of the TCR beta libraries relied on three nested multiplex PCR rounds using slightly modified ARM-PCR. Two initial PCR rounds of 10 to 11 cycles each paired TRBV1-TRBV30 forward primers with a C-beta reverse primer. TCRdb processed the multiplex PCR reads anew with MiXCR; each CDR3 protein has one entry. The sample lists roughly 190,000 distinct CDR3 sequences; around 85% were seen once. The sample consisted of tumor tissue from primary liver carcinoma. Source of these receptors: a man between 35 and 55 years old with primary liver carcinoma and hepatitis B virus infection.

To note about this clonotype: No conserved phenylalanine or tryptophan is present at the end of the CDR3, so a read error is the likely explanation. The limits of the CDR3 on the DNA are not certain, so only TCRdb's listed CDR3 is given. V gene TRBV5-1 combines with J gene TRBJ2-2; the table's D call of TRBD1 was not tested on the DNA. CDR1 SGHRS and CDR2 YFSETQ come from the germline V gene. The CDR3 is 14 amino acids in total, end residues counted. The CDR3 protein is CASTGGSRAGELLY.

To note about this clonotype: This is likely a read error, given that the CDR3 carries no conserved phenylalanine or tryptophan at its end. CDR3 protein: CASSYKETQYL. CDR3 sequence (DNA): TGTGCCAGTAGTTACAAAGAGACCCAGTACCTC. This rearrangement joins TRBV6-6 to TRBJ2-5, with D uncertain. Germline CDR1 MNHNY, CDR2 SVGAGI (reference sequence). This CDR3 comprises 11 residues.

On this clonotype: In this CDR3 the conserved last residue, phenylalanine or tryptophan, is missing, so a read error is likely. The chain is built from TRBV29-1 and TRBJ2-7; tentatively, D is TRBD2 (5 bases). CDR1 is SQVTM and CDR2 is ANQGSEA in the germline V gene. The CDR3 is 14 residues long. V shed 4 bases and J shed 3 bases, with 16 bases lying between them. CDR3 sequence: CSVVAGVPGYEQYI. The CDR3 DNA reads TGCAGCGTTGTGGCCGGGGTTCCTGGCTACGAGCAGTACATC.

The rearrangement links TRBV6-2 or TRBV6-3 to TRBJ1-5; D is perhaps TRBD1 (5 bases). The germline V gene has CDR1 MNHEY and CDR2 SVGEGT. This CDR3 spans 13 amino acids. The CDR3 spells CVSTYGGNQPQHF. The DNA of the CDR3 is TGTGTCAGTACCTACGGGGGGAATCAGCCCCAGCATTTT.

The CDR3 DNA is TGTGTCAACAGCCAAGATCACGTGGGAGGGGAGCTGTTTTTT. This gives the protein CVNSQDHVGGELFF. V gene TRBV4-2 combines with J gene TRBJ2-2, with D uncertain. From germline, CDR1 is LGHNA and CDR2 YNFKEQ. CDR3 length: 14 residues.

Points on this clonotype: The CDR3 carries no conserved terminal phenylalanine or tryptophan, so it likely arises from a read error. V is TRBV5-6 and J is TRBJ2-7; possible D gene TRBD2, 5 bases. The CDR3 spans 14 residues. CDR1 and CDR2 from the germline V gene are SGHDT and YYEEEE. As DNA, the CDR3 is TGTGTCAGCAGCTTGGGAGCAGGTTCCTACGAGCAGTACTAC. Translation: CVSSLGAGSYEQYY.

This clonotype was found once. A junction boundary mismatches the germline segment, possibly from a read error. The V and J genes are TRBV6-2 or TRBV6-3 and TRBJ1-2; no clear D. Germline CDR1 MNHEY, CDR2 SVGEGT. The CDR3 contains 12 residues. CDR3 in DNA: TGTGCAAGCAGCGCAACAGCCTATGGCTACACCTTC. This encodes CASSATAYGYTF.

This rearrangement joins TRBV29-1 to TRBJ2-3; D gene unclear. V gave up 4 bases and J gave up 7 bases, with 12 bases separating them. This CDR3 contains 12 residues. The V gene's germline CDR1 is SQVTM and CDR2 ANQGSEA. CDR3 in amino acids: CSVVMGRNTQYF. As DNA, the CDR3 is TGCAGCGTTGTGATGGGCAGAAATACGCAGTATTTT.

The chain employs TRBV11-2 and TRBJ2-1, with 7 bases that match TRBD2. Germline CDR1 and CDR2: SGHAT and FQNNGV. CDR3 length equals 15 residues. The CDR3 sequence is CVNSVSGPLDNEQFF. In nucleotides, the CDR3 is TGTGTCAACAGCGTTAGCGGGCCACTCGACAATGAGCAGTTCTTC.

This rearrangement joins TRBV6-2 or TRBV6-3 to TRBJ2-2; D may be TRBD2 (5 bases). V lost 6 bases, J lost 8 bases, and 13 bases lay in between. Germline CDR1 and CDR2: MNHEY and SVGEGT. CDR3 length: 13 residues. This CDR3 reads CASSCTRTGELFF. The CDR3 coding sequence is TGTGCCAGCAGCTGTACTAGAACTGGGGAGCTGTTTTTT.

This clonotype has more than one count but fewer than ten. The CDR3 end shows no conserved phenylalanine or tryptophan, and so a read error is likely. For the CDR3, the DNA is TGTGCAAGCAGCTCCGCGACTAGGCAGTTCTAC. Translating gives CASSSATRQFY. The V and J genes are TRBV11-2 and TRBJ2-1, with a possible D match to TRBD2 (6 bases). In germline, CDR1 is SGHAT, CDR2 FQNNGV. The CDR3 covers 11 residues.

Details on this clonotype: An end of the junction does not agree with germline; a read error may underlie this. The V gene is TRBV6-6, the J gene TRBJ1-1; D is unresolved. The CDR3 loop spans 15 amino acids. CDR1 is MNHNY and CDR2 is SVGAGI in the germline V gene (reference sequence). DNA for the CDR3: TGTGCCAACAGTATTCCGTCGGCACGGGACACTGAAGCTTTCTTT. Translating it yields CANSIPSARDTEAFF.

CDR3 sequence (DNA): TGTGCCACCAGGTGGCCGGGACAGGGGTCCGATGAGCAGTACTTC. Protein: CATRWPGQGSDEQYF. This rearrangement joins TRBV24-1 to TRBJ2-7; 10 bases align to TRBD1. The CDR3 runs to 15 residues. Per germline, CDR1 KGHDR and CDR2 SFDVKD. Unmatched junction bases numbered 12, after V lost 7 bases and J lost 7 bases.

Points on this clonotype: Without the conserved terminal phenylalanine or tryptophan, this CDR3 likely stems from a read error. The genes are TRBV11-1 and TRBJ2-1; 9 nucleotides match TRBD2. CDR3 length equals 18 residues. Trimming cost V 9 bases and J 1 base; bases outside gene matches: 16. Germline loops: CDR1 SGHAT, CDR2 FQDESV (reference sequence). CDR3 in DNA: TGTGCCAGTAGCATATACCGCTCCGCGGGAGGGTCCTACAATGAGCAGTTCTTG. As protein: CASSIYRSAGGSYNEQFL.

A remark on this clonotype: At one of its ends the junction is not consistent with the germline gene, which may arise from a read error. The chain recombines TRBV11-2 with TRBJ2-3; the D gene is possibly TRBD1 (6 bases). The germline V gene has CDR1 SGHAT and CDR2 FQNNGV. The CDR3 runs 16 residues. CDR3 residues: CVSSRRSTGNTDRQYF. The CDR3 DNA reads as TGTGTTAGCAGCAGAAGAAGTACAGGGAACACAGATAGGCAGTATTTT.

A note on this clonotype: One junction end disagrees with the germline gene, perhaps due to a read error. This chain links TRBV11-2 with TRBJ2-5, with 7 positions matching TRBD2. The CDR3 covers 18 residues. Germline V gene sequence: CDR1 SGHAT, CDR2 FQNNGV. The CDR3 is CANSPSSIQSTGRETQYF. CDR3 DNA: TGTGCCAACAGCCCTAGCTCAATCCAGAGTACTGGGCGGGAGACCCAGTATTTC.

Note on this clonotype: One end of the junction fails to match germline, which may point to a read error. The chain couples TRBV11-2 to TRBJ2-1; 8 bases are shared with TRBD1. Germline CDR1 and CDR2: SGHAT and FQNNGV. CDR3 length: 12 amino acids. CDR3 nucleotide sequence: TGTGCCATCAGCTATGCGACAGGGGAGAAATTCTTC. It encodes CAISYATGEKFF.

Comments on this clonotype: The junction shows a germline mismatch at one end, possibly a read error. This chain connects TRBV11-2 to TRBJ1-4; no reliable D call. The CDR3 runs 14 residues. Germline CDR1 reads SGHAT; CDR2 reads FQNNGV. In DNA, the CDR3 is TGTGCCAGTAGCTTAGATTTTGGCGGGCTCAGGCTGTTTTTT. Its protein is CASSLDFGGLRLFF.

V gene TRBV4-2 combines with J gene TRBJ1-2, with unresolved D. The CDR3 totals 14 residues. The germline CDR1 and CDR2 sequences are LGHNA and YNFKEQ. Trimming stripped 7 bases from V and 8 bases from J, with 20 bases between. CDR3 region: CASNPFVGIGGYTF. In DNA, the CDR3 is TGTGCCAGCAACCCTTTCGTCGGGATAGGGGGCTACACCTTC.